This TCR beta chain was identified during a study of T cell repertoires in cytomegalovirus infection. Looking at the study overall: CMV infection plus the matching HLA type was flagged by public TCR beta signatures.

This clonotype appeared a few times. TCRdb processed the reads anew with MiXCR; each CDR3 protein has one entry. The sample holds a few hundred thousand distinct CDR3 sequences, approximately 17% seen once. Germline CDR1 is LGHNA and CDR2 is YSLEER. The CDR3 totals 18 residues. The germline V and J ends were trimmed by 0 bases and 6 bases, with 23 bases remaining between them. Sequencing was done on a sample of CD8+ T cells from PBMCs. This clonotype originated in a human donor in good health (CMV status not recorded). Some clones in this sample may be carry-over from other donors' samples. The genes are TRBV4-3 and TRBJ1-2, with unresolved D. This CDR3 reads CASSQDAKAGGLFNGYTF. CDR3 nucleotide sequence: TGCGCCAGCAGCCAAGATGCTAAGGCAGGAGGACTATTTAATGGCTACACCTTC.